One sample yielded the 30 T cell receptor beta chains listed below, sequenced in a study of esophageal squamous cell carcinoma under preoperative chemotherapy. Time point meaning: before preoperative PTX-NDP chemotherapy. MiXCR was run by TCRdb on the PCR reads, yielding one entry per CDR3 protein. The table lists around 29,000 distinct CDR3 sequences, 40% to 60% of them singletons. Sampling took place from a patient given preoperative chemotherapy. The origin of the receptors is a human donor with esophageal squamous cell carcinoma. The donor label of this sample is uncertain.

The gene calls are TRBV7-2 and TRBJ2-3; perhaps D is TRBD1 or TRBD2 (6 bases each). Germline V gene lookup returns CDR1 SGHTA and CDR2 FQGNSA. With 8 bases removed from V and 5 bases from J, the gap between germline ends came to 23 bases. The CDR3 is made up of 16 amino acids. CDR3 in amino acids: CASGAQGGRGQDTQYF. CDR3 nucleotide sequence: TGTGCCAGCGGGGCACAGGGAGGCAGAGGGCAAGATACGCAGTATTTT.

The rearrangement uses TRBV12-3 or TRBV12-4 and TRBJ2-4; D is uncertain. The CDR3 extends over 14 amino acids. The V end was cut by 5 bases, the J end by 13 bases, with 21 bases between. The CDR3 nucleotides are TGTGCCAGCAGTCTACGGACCGTTAAACACACCCAGTACTTC. Translated: CASSLRTVKHTQYF.

Notes on this clonotype: Without the conserved terminal phenylalanine or tryptophan, this CDR3 likely stems from a read error. Because the CDR3's place on the DNA is in doubt, the DNA is left out and the CDR3 is given as listed by TCRdb. This rearrangement joins TRBV7-2 to TRBJ2-5; the table gives TRBD1 as D, unverified against the DNA. The CDR3 spans 12 residues, counting both ends. CDR1 SGHTA and CDR2 FQGNSA come from the germline V gene. CDR3 region: CASSFPGETRLL.

The chain uses TRBV7-3 and TRBJ2-1, with D possibly matching TRBD2 (6 bases). The CDR3 is made up of 12 amino acids. Per the germline V gene, CDR1 is SGHTA and CDR2 is FQGTGA. Trimming removed 8 bases from V and 6 bases from J, with 11 bases in between. The CDR3 here is CASGRQGNEQFF. CDR3 bases: TGTGCCAGCGGGAGGCAGGGCAATGAGCAGTTCTTC.

This sequence joins TRBV12-3 or TRBV12-4 and TRBJ2-4; perhaps TRBD2 as D (5 bases). The CDR3 contains 14 residues. The CDR3 DNA is TGTGCGGGGAGCGCGGGCGGTAGCGAGAACACCCAGTACTTC. Residues: CAGSAGGSENTQYF.

The CDR3, as DNA: TGTGCCAGCAGCCCGGCTAGCGGGAAAGGCAATGAGCAGTTCTTC. Amino acids: CASSPASGKGNEQFF. This sequence joins TRBV7-2 and TRBJ2-1; TRBD2 aligns across 9 bases. The germline V gene encodes CDR1 SGHTA and CDR2 FQGNSA. V trimming: 5 bases; J trimming: 6 bases; junction bases outside the gene matches: 8. The CDR3 extends over 15 amino acids.

J is TRBJ2-5 and V is TRBV6-1; TRBD1 matches 7 bases. The CDR3 contains 13 residues. J was trimmed by 11 bases and V by 7 bases; bases with no gene match: 13. Germline CDR1 and CDR2: MNHNS and SASEGT. The CDR3 spells CASTGQIYNEQYF. CDR3 sequence (DNA): TGTGCCAGCACGGGACAGATTTACAATGAGCAGTACTTC.

A note on this clonotype: One junction end does not reproduce the germline sequence, and a read error may be involved. The chain uses TRBV12-3 or TRBV12-4 and TRBJ2-5, with D tentatively TRBD1 (6 bases). This CDR3 is built from 14 residues. The CDR3 loop reads CAGTGPGDKDTQYF. The DNA for the CDR3 is TGTGCGGGGACCGGGCCCGGGGACAAAGACACCCAGTACTTC.

This clonotype appeared many times. This rearrangement joins TRBV7-6 to TRBJ2-1; either TRBD1 or TRBD2 may fit D (5 bases each). V lost 2 bases to trimming and J lost 13 bases, with 12 bases between them. The CDR3 has 12 amino acids. Germline V gene sequence: CDR1 SGHVS, CDR2 FNYEAQ. The CDR3 DNA reads as TGTGCCAGCAGCTTATCCAGGGAGACCCAGTTCTTC. Amino acid sequence: CASSLSRETQFF. Drawing the rest from reference TRBV7-6 and TRBJ2-1, the complete variable domain is GAGVSQSPRYKVTKRGQDVALRCDPISGHVSLYWYRQALGQGPEFLTYFNYEAQQDKSGLPNDRFSAERPEGSISTLTIQRTEQRDSAMYRCASSLSRETQFFGPGTRLTVL.

This clonotype was observed a single time. The J gene is TRBJ2-4, the V gene TRBV7-2; 7 bases are a match to TRBD1. With V trimmed by 11 bases and J by 3 bases, 13 bases remained unmatched. Germline CDR1 is SGHTA and CDR2 is FQGNSA. The CDR3 consists of 15 residues. DNA for the CDR3: TGTGCCGGGAGCCTAGGGGGCGGTGGCAAAAACATTCAGTACTTC. Amino acids: CAGSLGGGGKNIQYF.

This clonotype was counted ten times or more. The CDR3 loop reads CATTRVGDGYTF. For the CDR3, the DNA is TGTGCCACCACCCGAGTTGGGGATGGCTACACCTTC. The V and J genes are TRBV7-9 and TRBJ1-2, with no clear D. The CDR3 is 12 amino acids. Germline-derived CDR1 and CDR2 are SEHNR and FQNEAQ (reference sequence). Between the trimmed V and J ends, which lost 10 bases and 6 bases, there was a span of 15 bases.

The chain combines TRBV11-1 with TRBJ2-1; no clear D gene. There are 13 residues in the CDR3. Trimming took 6 bases from V and 2 from J, leaving 8 bases between them. Germline CDR1 is SGHAT and CDR2 is FQDESV (reference sequence). The CDR3: CASSPQTYNEQFF. CDR3 DNA: TGTGCCAGCAGTCCCCAAACCTACAATGAGCAGTTCTTC.

In its sample, this clonotype was seen many times. V and J are TRBV6-1 and TRBJ2-1; D not resolved. Per the germline V gene, CDR1 is MNHNS and CDR2 is SASEGT. There are 14 residues in the CDR3. V lost 7 bases and J 0 bases, leaving 10 bases between the germline ends. CDR3 nucleotide sequence: TGTGCCAGCAACCGGGCGTACTCCTACAATGAGCAGTTCTTC. Translating gives CASNRAYSYNEQFF.

This clonotype is medium-sized. CDR3 sequence (DNA): TGTGCCAGCAGCCTCCGTATGACGGGAGGGGGCGATGAGCAGTTCTTC. Translated, it gives CASSLRMTGGGDEQFF. The V call is TRBV7-2, the J call TRBJ2-1; D is possibly TRBD2 (8 bases). Germline lookup yields CDR1 SGHTA and CDR2 FQGNSA. V gave up 5 bases and J gave up 8 bases, with 22 bases separating them. The CDR3 is 16 amino acids.

This clonotype was counted at least ten times. The V and J genes are TRBV7-8 and TRBJ2-7; D perhaps matches TRBD2 (5 bases). This CDR3 spans 13 amino acids. Trimming stripped 5 bases from V and 0 bases from J, with 8 bases between. The germline V gene encodes CDR1 SGHVS and CDR2 FQNEAQ. Here the CDR3 reads CASSEDFSYEQYF. The CDR3, as DNA: TGTGCCAGCAGCGAGGACTTCTCCTACGAGCAGTACTTC. The full variable domain, with the rest looked up from reference TRBV7-8 and TRBJ2-7, is GAGVSQSPRYKVAKRGQDVALRCDPISGHVSLFWYQQALGQGPEFLTYFQNEAQLDKSGLPSDRFFAERPEGSVSTLKIQRTQQEDSAVYLCASSEDFSYEQYFGPGTRLTVT.

The chain couples TRBV5-1 to TRBJ2-1; unclear D gene. The J call may not be correct, given that the DNA end is closer to TRBJ2-7. CDR3 length: 15 residues. Germline V gives CDR1 SGHRS, CDR2 YFSETQ. The CDR3 DNA reads as TGCGCCAGCAGCTTGCGTACGGACCCCTACAATGAGCAGTACTTC. It codes for CASSLRTDPYNEQYF.

This clonotype was recorded only once. One end of the junction is discordant with germline, which a read error may explain. This chain joins TRBV12-3 or TRBV12-4 and TRBJ2-2, with 7 nucleotides matching TRBD1. The CDR3 is 15 residues long. Here the CDR3 DNA reads TGTGCCAGCAGTTTAGATGGTACCAGCACAGGGGAGCTGTATTTT. Its translation is CASSLDGTSTGELYF.

Concerning this clonotype itself: Mismatch with germline at one junction end may stem from a read error. The chain uses TRBV11-2 and TRBJ2-3; possibly TRBD2 for D (5 bases). The CDR3 extends over 15 amino acids. Germline V lookup: CDR1 SGHAT, CDR2 FQNNGV. In nucleotides, the CDR3 is TGTGCCAGCAGCTCCTGGGAGTTTAGCACAGAGACCCAGTATTTC. Protein: CASSSWEFSTETQYF. Complete variable domain (other parts from reference TRBV11-2 and TRBJ2-3): EAGVAQSPRYKIIEKRQSVAFWCNPISGHATLYWYQQILGQGPKLLIQFQNNGVVDDSQLPKDRFSAERLKGVDSTLKIQPAKLEDSAVYLCASSSWEFSTETQYFGPGTRLTVL.

As regards this clonotype: A read error may account for a junction end that differs from germline. This chain joins TRBV7-2 and TRBJ2-5, with D perhaps being TRBD1 or TRBD2 (5 bases each). This CDR3 region has 18 residues. In germline, CDR1 is SGHTA, CDR2 FQGNSA. As DNA, the CDR3 is TGTGCCAGCAGCTATACGGGGCTCGGCTGCCGTGCCCAAGAGACTCAGTACTTC. Translating it yields CASSYTGLGCRAQETQYF.

This clonotype was seen repeatedly, ten times or more. The chain links TRBV6-1 to TRBJ2-7; TRBD1 matches at 8 bases. V shed 1 base and J 6 bases; nucleotides not matched to a gene: 5. The germline V gene has CDR1 MNHNS and CDR2 SASEGT. The CDR3 consists of 14 residues. CDR3 nucleotide sequence: TGTGCCAGCAGTGAAGGCACAGGGGGGAGCGAGCAGTACTTC. Translating gives CASSEGTGGSEQYF.

This clonotype has a handful of counts. The chain is built from TRBV7-9 and TRBJ2-1; D call uncertain. This CDR3 spans 13 amino acids. Trimming pared 6 bases from V and 5 bases from J, leaving 11 bases between. The germline V gene encodes CDR1 SEHNR and CDR2 FQNEAQ (reference sequence). The CDR3 coding sequence is TGTGCCAGCAGGGAGCAATTTCACAATGAGCAGTTCTTC. Its protein product is CASREQFHNEQFF. Variable domain in full (rest from reference TRBV7-9 and TRBJ2-1): DTGVSQNPRHKITKRGQNVTFRCDPISEHNRLYWYRQTLGQGPEFLTYFQNEAQLEKSRLLSDRFSAERPKGSFSTLEIQRTEQGDSAMYLCASREQFHNEQFFGPGTRLTVL.

This clonotype was detected only once. J is TRBJ2-5 and V is TRBV7-2, with 8 bases lining up with TRBD2. This CDR3 has 16 residues. Germline CDR1 is SGHTA and CDR2 is FQGNSA. V dropped 0 bases and J dropped 6; count of bases not matched to a gene: 9. The CDR3: CASSLAGRGDKKTQYF. The CDR3 region has the DNA TGTGCCAGCAGCTTAGCCGGGCGGGGGGACAAAAAGACCCAGTACTTC.

Regarding this clonotype: A read error may be the cause here, since a much bigger clone is one base away. V usage is TRBV6-1 and J usage is TRBJ2-1; no clear D gene. The CDR3 covers 14 residues. Germline-derived CDR1 and CDR2 are MNHNS and SASEGT. Trimming stripped 5 bases from V and 13 bases from J, with 21 bases between. The CDR3 bases are TGTGCCAGCAGTAGACGGACCCGAGGCGAGACCCAGTTCTTC. Translated, it gives CASSRRTRGETQFF.

This chain uses TRBV7-3 with TRBJ2-2, with 10 bases fitting TRBD2. Germline trimming cut 5 bases from V and 13 bases from J; bases unmatched to any gene: 19. Germline V CDR1 and CDR2: SGHTA, FQGTGA. This CDR3 is 17 amino acids long. The CDR3: CASSPRLAGVSTGTLFF. The CDR3, as DNA: TGTGCCAGCAGCCCCAGACTAGCGGGCGTGAGCACCGGGACGCTGTTTTTT. The whole variable domain, remainder taken from reference TRBV7-3 and TRBJ2-2, is GAGVSQTPSNKVTEKGKYVELRCDPISGHTALYWYRQSLGQGPEFLIYFQGTGAADDSGLPNDRFFAVRPEGSVSTLKIQRTERGDSAVYLCASSPRLAGVSTGTLFFGEGSRLTVL.

The rearrangement joins TRBV7-9 to TRBJ2-2; TRBD1 matches 7 bases. The end of the DNA is better explained by TRBJ2-3, so the J call may be wrong. The germline gives CDR1 SEHNR, CDR2 FQNEAQ (reference sequence). The CDR3 consists of 17 residues. This CDR3 reads CASSQSGETANTGEQYF. The CDR3 nucleotides are TGTGCCAGCAGTCAAAGTGGCGAGACTGCGAACACAGGGGAGCAGTATTTT.

This chain uses TRBV20-1 with TRBJ2-1; 8 positions match TRBD1. Losses at the gene ends were 5 bases for V and 8 bases for J; bases not matched to a gene: 8. The V gene's germline CDR1 is DFQATT and CDR2 SNEGSKA (reference sequence). The CDR3 consists of 13 residues. DNA for the CDR3: TGCAGTGCTTTCCCGACAGGGGACGATGAGCAGTTCTTC. As protein: CSAFPTGDDEQFF.

This clonotype has a count of ten or more. This chain joins TRBV27 and TRBJ2-3; TRBD2 agrees at 7 bases. The DNA end is a closer match to TRBJ2-7, so the J assignment may be wrong. This CDR3 region has 13 residues. In germline, CDR1 is MNHEY, CDR2 SMNVEV (reference sequence). CDR3 loop: CASSWAGATEQYF. Here the CDR3 DNA reads TGTGCCAGCAGTTGGGCGGGAGCTACCGAGCAGTACTTC.

This clonotype was recorded a few times. J is TRBJ2-4 and V is TRBV7-2; D is perhaps TRBD1 or TRBD2 (5 bases each). Deletions cut 3 bases from V and 6 bases from J, with 18 bases between. The CDR3 consists of 16 residues. Germline values: CDR1 SGHTA, CDR2 FQGNSA. The CDR3: CASSLYVRGVGNIQYF. CDR3 coding DNA: TGTGCCAGCAGCTTGTACGTCCGAGGGGTGGGAAACATTCAGTACTTC. Based on the CDR3 plus reference TRBV7-2 and TRBJ2-4, the full variable domain is GAGVSQSPSNKVTEKGKDVELRCDPISGHTALYWYRQSLGQGLEFLIYFQGNSAPDKSGLPSDRFSAERTGGSVSTLTIQRTQQEDSAVYLCASSLYVRGVGNIQYFGAGTRLSVL.

There are a few counts of this clonotype. The V gene is TRBV7-2, the J gene TRBJ2-2, with 8 nucleotides matching TRBD2. CDR3 size: 14 residues. After removal of 1 base from V and 5 bases from J, the junction contained 0 bases not matched to a gene. Germline V lookup: CDR1 SGHTA, CDR2 FQGNSA. The DNA for the CDR3 is TGTGCCAGCAGCTTAGAGCGGGGGACCGGGGAGCTGTTTTTT. Encoded protein: CASSLERGTGELFF. Drawing the rest from reference TRBV7-2 and TRBJ2-2, the complete variable domain is GAGVSQSPSNKVTEKGKDVELRCDPISGHTALYWYRQSLGQGLEFLIYFQGNSAPDKSGLPSDRFSAERTGGSVSTLTIQRTQQEDSAVYLCASSLERGTGELFFGEGSRLTVL.

The gene calls are TRBV7-2 and TRBJ2-3, with TRBD2 matching over 9 bases. Germline-derived CDR1 and CDR2 are SGHTA and FQGNSA. V gave up 5 bases and J gave up 7 bases; unmatched junction bases: 16. This CDR3 has 17 amino acids. This chain's CDR3 is CASSPRAGGWGANTQYF. For the CDR3, the DNA is TGTGCCAGCAGCCCCCGCGCGGGAGGGTGGGGGGCAAATACGCAGTATTTT.